Presented here are 8 T cell receptor beta chains from one specimen sequenced in a study of T cells in Graves' hyperthyroidism and ophthalmopathy. The source material, RNA transcripts, was used to amplify TCR beta CDR3 regions. HTBI primers were employed in a first-round RT-PCR of the TCR CDR3. TCRdb re-called the multiplex PCR reads through MiXCR, storing one row per CDR3 protein. The sample yields 300,000 to 450,000 distinct CDR3 sequences, approximately 25% seen once. Material: blood. The receptors derive from a man in his fifties or sixties with Graves' hyperthyroidism.

The rearrangement joins TRBV10-3 to TRBJ2-7, with D hard to call. V gave up 2 bases and J gave up 0 bases, with 8 bases separating them. The CDR3 sequence is 14 residues long. Germline V lookup: CDR1 ENHRY, CDR2 SYGVKD. The CDR3 bases are TGTGCCATCAGTGAGAAGTTCTCCTCCTACGAGCAGTACTTC. Its translation: CAISEKFSSYEQYF.

The chain carries TRBV7-3 and TRBJ2-1; 9 bases line up with TRBD1. Unmatched junction bases numbered 10, after V lost 5 bases and J lost 11 bases. The CDR3 has 14 amino acids. Germline V gene lookup returns CDR1 SGHTA and CDR2 FQGTGA. The CDR3, as DNA: TGTGCCAGCAGCACTGGCAACAGGGGGCAACAGCAGTTCTTC. Protein: CASSTGNRGQQQFF.

This clonotype was picked up a small number of times. J is TRBJ2-2 and V is TRBV30; D perhaps matches TRBD1 (6 bases). The CDR3 has 15 amino acids. The ends were cut back, 2 bases at V and 4 bases at J, with 14 bases in the middle. From germline, CDR1 is GTSNPN and CDR2 SVGIG (reference sequence). In DNA, the CDR3 is TGTGCCTGGAGTTGGCTGGTAGGGGGCACCGGGGAGCTGTTTTTT. Its translation: CAWSWLVGGTGELFF.

Here the CDR3 reads CASADRYRDRARATEAFF. The CDR3 region has the DNA TGTGCCAGCGCAGACCGATACCGGGACAGAGCTCGGGCTACTGAAGCTTTCTTT. The chain recombines TRBV11-2 with TRBJ1-1, with TRBD1 matching 7 bases. Trimming took 8 bases from V and 5 from J; bases not matched to a gene: 23. Germline loops: CDR1 SGHAT, CDR2 FQNNGV. CDR3 size: 18 residues. Using reference TRBV11-2 and TRBJ1-1 for the parts outside the CDR3, the full variable domain is EAGVAQSPRYKIIEKRQSVAFWCNPISGHATLYWYQQILGQGPKLLIQFQNNGVVDDSQLPKDRFSAERLKGVDSTLKIQPAKLEDSAVYLCASADRYRDRARATEAFFGQGTRLTVV.

In its sample, this clonotype was seen a few times. The J gene is TRBJ1-6, the V gene TRBV11-2, with a possible D match to TRBD1 (5 bases). This CDR3 spans 14 amino acids. The V and J ends lost 3 bases and 15 bases respectively, with 18 bases between them. Germline lookup yields CDR1 SGHAT and CDR2 FQNNGV. The CDR3 DNA is TGTGCCAGCAGCTTTGGGGACCGTCGTAGTGTCCTCCACTTT. Its protein is CASSFGDRRSVLHF.

The rearrangement links TRBV3-1 to TRBJ1-2; possibly TRBD1 for D (5 bases). The V end was cut by 2 bases, the J end by 8 bases, with 15 bases between. CDR3 length: 14 residues. Germline CDR1 reads LGHDT; CDR2 reads YNNKEL (reference sequence). The CDR3 DNA reads as TGTGCCAGCAGCCAAAGTGGGCAGGGTAAGGGCTACACCTTC. It yields the protein CASSQSGQGKGYTF.

The gene calls are TRBV5-1 and TRBJ1-6, with 7 bases identical to TRBD1. Germline CDR1 and CDR2: SGHRS and YFSETQ. V lost 5 bases to trimming and J lost 9 bases; unmatched junction nucleotides: 8. CDR3 size: 14 residues. CDR3 loop: CASRKDRAGSPLHF. The DNA for the CDR3 is TGCGCCAGCAGAAAAGACAGGGCGGGTTCACCCCTCCACTTT.

The table lists this clonotype with a few counts. The chain combines TRBV29-1 with TRBJ2-1; 11 positions match TRBD1. This CDR3 spans 15 amino acids. V shed 7 bases, J shed 4 bases, and the junction held 9 bases outside the gene matches. Per the germline V gene, CDR1 is SQVTM and CDR2 is ANQGSEA. CDR3 bases: TGCAGCGCCGGACAGGGGGCAAATCAGTACAATGAGCAGTTCTTC. This codes for CSAGQGANQYNEQFF.